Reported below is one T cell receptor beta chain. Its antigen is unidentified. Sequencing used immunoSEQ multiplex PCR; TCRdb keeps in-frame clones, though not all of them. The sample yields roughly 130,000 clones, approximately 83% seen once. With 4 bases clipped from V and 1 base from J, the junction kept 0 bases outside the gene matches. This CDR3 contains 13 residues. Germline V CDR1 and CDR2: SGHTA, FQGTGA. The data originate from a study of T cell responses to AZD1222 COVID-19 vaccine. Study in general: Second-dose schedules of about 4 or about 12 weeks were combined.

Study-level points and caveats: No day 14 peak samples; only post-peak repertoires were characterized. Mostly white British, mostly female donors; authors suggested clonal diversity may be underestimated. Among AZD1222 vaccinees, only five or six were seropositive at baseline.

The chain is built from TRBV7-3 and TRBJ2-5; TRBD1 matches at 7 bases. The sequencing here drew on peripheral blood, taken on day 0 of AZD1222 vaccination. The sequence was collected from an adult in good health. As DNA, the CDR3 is TGTGCCAGCAGCTCAGGGGGCCAAGAGACCCAGTACTTC. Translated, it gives CASSSGGQETQYF. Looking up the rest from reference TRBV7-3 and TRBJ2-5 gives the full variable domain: GAGVSQTPSNKVTEKGKYVELRCDPISGHTALYWYRQSLGQGPEFLIYFQGTGAADDSGLPNDRFFAVRPEGSVSTLKIQRTERGDSAVYLCASSSGGQETQYFGPGTRLLVL.